The 28 T cell receptor beta chains presented below share a single source sample, sequenced in a study of human thymus T cells. TCRdb's table, derived via immunoSEQ multiplex PCR, lists solely in-frame clones and lacks some. The top ten hold over 0.1% of the sample, which has fewer than 55,000 clones, over 85% seen once. The sample was blood. The receptors were gathered from a boy under two years old with a congenital heart defect but otherwise immunologically healthy.

This clone has only a few counts. DNA for the CDR3: TGTGCCAGCAGTTTCAGGGTGTATGGCTACACCTTC. It encodes CASSFRVYGYTF. The chain uses TRBV28 and TRBJ1-2, with D possibly being TRBD1 (5 bases). Germline loops: CDR1 MDHEN, CDR2 SYDVKM. The CDR3 is 12 amino acids. Between the trimmed V and J ends, which lost 3 bases and 5 bases, there was a span of 7 bases.

The chain carries TRBV28 and TRBJ1-5; possible D gene TRBD1, 5 bases. V gave up 6 bases and J gave up 7 bases, with 13 bases separating them. Germline assignment: CDR1 MDHEN and CDR2 SYDVKM. The CDR3 consists of 13 residues. CDR3 sequence: CASRLARGQPQHF. The DNA of the CDR3 is TGTGCCAGCAGACTCGCCCGGGGCCAGCCCCAGCATTTT.

This chain connects TRBV9 to TRBJ2-3; TRBD2 aligns across 8 bases. The junction had 3 bases not matched to a gene; V was cut back by 4 bases and J by 2 bases. The CDR3 is made up of 14 amino acids. Germline V gives CDR1 SGDLS, CDR2 YYNGEE. The CDR3 region has the DNA TGTGCCAGCAGCATGACTAGCGCCACAGATACGCAGTATTTT. It yields the protein CASSMTSATDTQYF.

The rearrangement links TRBV5-1 to TRBJ2-1, with 12 bases lining up with TRBD2. CDR1 and CDR2 from the germline V gene are SGHRS and YFSETQ. This CDR3 contains 15 residues. V was clipped by 5 bases and J by 6 bases; unmatched bases: 6. The CDR3 here is CASRRTSGASNEQFF. CDR3 sequence (DNA): TGCGCCAGCAGACGGACTAGCGGGGCAAGCAATGAGCAGTTCTTC.

The V gene is TRBV28, the J gene TRBJ1-2; 8 bases fit TRBD1. The V segment lost 4 bases and the J segment 2 bases; nucleotides outside the gene matches: 3. Looked up from germline, CDR1 is MDHEN and CDR2 is SYDVKM. The CDR3 has 14 residues. CDR3 in DNA: TGTGCCAGCAGTTACGGACAGGGAAACTATGGCTACACCTTC. It encodes CASSYGQGNYGYTF.

This chain connects TRBV7-2 to TRBJ1-6; TRBD1 might be the D (5 bases). Germline V gene lookup returns CDR1 SGHTA and CDR2 FQGNSA. The CDR3 runs 13 residues. The V and J ends lost 3 bases and 8 bases respectively, with 8 bases between them. The CDR3 is CASSLEGYSPLHF. CDR3 nucleotides: TGTGCCAGCAGCTTGGAGGGGTATTCACCCCTCCACTTT.

This rearrangement joins TRBV7-2 to TRBJ2-1, with 15 bases lining up with TRBD2. V gave up 4 bases and J gave up 1 base; unmatched junction bases: 5. Germline V lookup: CDR1 SGHTA, CDR2 FQGNSA. CDR3 size: 18 residues. The CDR3 loop is CASSSGLAGGLSYNEQFF. The DNA of the CDR3 is TGTGCCAGCAGCTCCGGACTAGCGGGGGGGCTATCCTACAATGAGCAGTTCTTC.

The chain is built from TRBV5-4 and TRBJ1-1, with D perhaps TRBD1 (5 bases). CDR1 SGHNT and CDR2 YYREEE come from the germline V gene (reference sequence). This CDR3 is built from 13 residues. V was cut by 0 bases and J by 8 bases, with 11 bases left in between. CDR3 sequence (DNA): TGTGCCAGCAGCTTGGACAGGTTTAGGGAAGCTTTCTTT. This gives the protein CASSLDRFREAFF.

The V call is TRBV30, the J call TRBJ2-5, with D perhaps TRBD1 (5 bases). The V gene lost 1 base and the J gene lost 0 bases, with 6 bases spanning the gap. The CDR3 covers 13 residues. Germline CDR1 GTSNPN, CDR2 SVGIG (reference sequence). The CDR3 reads CAWSGTNQETQYF. The CDR3 region has the DNA TGTGCCTGGAGTGGGACAAACCAAGAGACCCAGTACTTC.

This clone was counted a single time. This chain connects TRBV4-1 to TRBJ2-3, with 11 bases fitting TRBD2. The trim removed 1 base at V and 7 bases at J, leaving 4 bases unmatched. From germline, CDR1 is MGHRA and CDR2 YSYEKL. The CDR3 totals 15 residues. The chain's CDR3 is CASSQVAGGKNTQYF. The DNA for the CDR3 is TGCGCCAGCAGCCAAGTAGCGGGGGGGAAAAATACGCAGTATTTT.

The rearrangement joins TRBV5-6 to TRBJ2-5; D uncertain. Germline lookup yields CDR1 SGHDT and CDR2 YYEEEE. The V end lost 2 bases, the J end lost 1 base, and 6 bases lay between the germline ends. The CDR3 is 13 amino acids. The CDR3 sequence is CASSLDIQETQYF. Here the CDR3 DNA reads TGTGCCAGCAGCTTAGATATCCAAGAGACCCAGTACTTC. Variable domain in full (rest from reference TRBV5-6 and TRBJ2-5): DAGVTQSPTHLIKTRGQQVTLRCSPKSGHDTVSWYQQALGQGPQFIFQYYEEEERQRGNFPDRFSGHQFPNYSSELNVNALLLGDSALYLCASSLDIQETQYFGPGTRLLVL.

The chain is built from TRBV9 and TRBJ1-1, with unresolved D. Trimming left V 4 bases short and J 4 bases short, with 11 bases between. The V gene's germline CDR1 is SGDLS and CDR2 YYNGEE. This CDR3 contains 13 residues. The CDR3 reads CASSPVSVTEAFF. In nucleotides, the CDR3 is TGTGCCAGCAGCCCGGTCAGTGTCACTGAAGCTTTCTTT.

The rearrangement links TRBV5-1 to TRBJ2-3; the D gene could be TRBD1 or TRBD2 (6 bases each). The germline gives CDR1 SGHRS, CDR2 YFSETQ. The V gene lost 0 bases and the J gene lost 5 bases, with 16 bases spanning the gap. CDR3 length: 16 amino acids. CDR3 amino acids: CASSLVSGARGDTQYF. CDR3 in DNA: TGCGCCAGCAGCTTGGTTTCGGGGGCCAGGGGAGATACGCAGTATTTT.

The chain has TRBV28 and TRBJ2-5; 8 bases align to TRBD2. Looked up from germline, CDR1 is MDHEN and CDR2 is SYDVKM. After removal of 6 bases from V and 4 bases from J, the junction contained 7 bases not matched to a gene. The CDR3 sequence is 14 residues long. CDR3 nucleotide sequence: TGTGCCAGCAGCTCCCGGGGGGGCACAGAGACCCAGTACTTC. Its translation is CASSSRGGTETQYF.

This sequence joins TRBV28 and TRBJ1-2; TRBD1 might be the D (5 bases). V dropped 6 bases and J dropped 4 bases, with 12 bases sitting between them. CDR1 and CDR2 (germline): MDHEN, SYDVKM. The CDR3 covers 13 residues. Here the CDR3 reads CASSQGPAYGYTF. As DNA, the CDR3 is TGTGCCAGCAGCCAGGGACCAGCCTATGGCTACACCTTC.

V and J are TRBV28 and TRBJ1-6, with 7 bases fitting TRBD1. J lost 7 bases, V lost 10 bases, and 10 bases had no gene match. Germline CDR1 and CDR2: MDHEN and SYDVKM. CDR3 length: 14 amino acids. The DNA of the CDR3 is TGTGCCATTGGGTGGACAGGCTCAAATTCACCCCTCCACTTT. It yields the protein CAIGWTGSNSPLHF.

This chain joins TRBV2 and TRBJ2-7; D unresolved. The CDR3 covers 14 residues. Trimming pared 1 base from V and 2 bases from J, leaving 9 bases between. CDR1 and CDR2 (germline): SNHLY, FYNNEI. This chain's CDR3 is CASSEGLPTYEQYF. The CDR3 nucleotides are TGTGCCAGCAGTGAAGGTTTACCCACCTACGAGCAGTACTTC.

This clone was seen just once. The J gene is TRBJ2-2, the V gene TRBV6-5; perhaps D is TRBD1 or TRBD2 (5 bases each). From germline, CDR1 is MNHEY and CDR2 SVGAGI. CDR3 length equals 15 residues. Trimming pared 2 bases from V and 0 bases from J, leaving 7 bases between. CDR3 bases: TGTGCCAGCAGTTACGGGACCGCGAACACCGGGGAGCTGTTTTTT. Translating it yields CASSYGTANTGELFF.

The chain links TRBV20-1 to TRBJ2-7; tentative D call: TRBD1 (5 bases). This CDR3 contains 11 residues. Deletions cut 6 bases from V and 2 bases from J, with 8 bases between. Germline V gene lookup returns CDR1 DFQATT and CDR2 SNEGSKA (reference sequence). The CDR3 sequence: CSAPDTYEQYF. The CDR3 nucleotides read TGCAGTGCCCCGGACACCTACGAGCAGTACTTC.

The chain employs TRBV7-3 and TRBJ1-1; TRBD1 agrees at 8 bases. The CDR3 contains 14 residues. Per the germline V gene, CDR1 is SGHTA and CDR2 is FQGTGA. After removal of 5 bases from V and 5 bases from J, the junction contained 7 bases not matched to a gene. The CDR3 spells CASSPGQGTTEAFF. DNA for the CDR3: TGTGCCAGCAGCCCCGGACAGGGTACTACTGAAGCTTTCTTT.

The rearrangement joins TRBV4-2 to TRBJ2-3, with 11 bases matching TRBD2. From germline, CDR1 is LGHNA and CDR2 YNFKEQ. The V segment lost 4 bases and the J segment 4 bases; nucleotides outside the gene matches: 1. The CDR3 spans 14 residues. This CDR3 reads CASSPTSGADTQYF. DNA for the CDR3: TGTGCCAGCAGCCCGACTAGCGGGGCAGATACGCAGTATTTT.

The CDR3 protein is CASSLSGGARETQYF. The CDR3 DNA is TGTGCCAGCAGTTTGAGCGGGGGGGCCCGAGAGACCCAGTACTTC. V usage is TRBV27 and J usage is TRBJ2-5; TRBD2 matches 10 bases. Germline V gene sequence: CDR1 MNHEY, CDR2 SMNVEV (reference sequence). This CDR3 is 15 amino acids long. V lost 3 bases to trimming and J lost 4 bases; unmatched junction nucleotides: 5.

This chain links TRBV4-1 with TRBJ2-5, with TRBD1 identical over 10 bases. The CDR3 runs to 17 residues. Germline V CDR1 and CDR2: MGHRA, YSYEKL. After removal of 3 bases from V and 1 base from J, the junction contained 8 bases not matched to a gene. The CDR3, as DNA: TGCGCCAGCAGCCATGTGGACAGGGGGTCCTCCCAAGAGACCCAGTACTTC. Its protein product is CASSHVDRGSSQETQYF.

The CDR3 sequence: CASSPHQAGGEKLFF. CDR3 in DNA: TGTGCCAGCAGTCCGCACCAGGCGGGGGGTGAAAAACTGTTTTTT. The genes are TRBV28 and TRBJ1-4; D perhaps matches TRBD1 (5 bases). The V end lost 5 bases, the J end lost 7 bases, and 17 bases lay between the germline ends. Germline lookup yields CDR1 MDHEN and CDR2 SYDVKM. The CDR3 spans 15 residues.

This clone is a singleton in its sample. CDR3 nucleotide sequence: TGCGCCAGCAGCCAAGATCAGGGCACAGATACGCAGTATTTT. Protein sequence: CASSQDQGTDTQYF. V usage is TRBV4-3 and J usage is TRBJ2-3; the D is unclear. The germline V gene has CDR1 LGHNA and CDR2 YSLEER. Trimming cost V 0 bases and J 1 base, with 5 bases left between them. The CDR3 covers 14 residues.

The genes are TRBV2 and TRBJ2-7; D gene unclear. V was clipped by 3 bases and J by 3 bases, with 9 bases between them. The CDR3 sequence is 13 residues long. CDR1 SNHLY and CDR2 FYNNEI come from the germline V gene. As DNA, the CDR3 is TGTGCCAGCAGTGACAGGAGTTACTACGAGCAGTACTTC. The encoded protein is CASSDRSYYEQYF.

Here the CDR3 DNA reads TGTGCCTGGAGGGGGGACGCCGGCTATGGCTACACCTTC. Amino acids: CAWRGDAGYGYTF. V gene TRBV30 combines with J gene TRBJ1-2, with D perhaps TRBD1 (5 bases). The V end was cut by 3 bases, the J end by 4 bases, with 12 bases between. This CDR3 has 13 residues. CDR1 is GTSNPN, CDR2 SVGIG, per germline (reference sequence).

The chain joins TRBV7-9 to TRBJ1-2, with D possibly matching TRBD1 (6 bases). The ends were cut back, 5 bases at V and 6 bases at J, with 10 bases in the middle. The CDR3 contains 12 residues. CDR1 SEHNR and CDR2 FQNEAQ come from the germline V gene (reference sequence). In DNA, the CDR3 is TGTGCCAGCAGCAATTACAGGGATGGCTACACCTTC. Protein product: CASSNYRDGYTF.